This T cell receptor (beta chain) was sequenced for a study of T-cell memory formation after mild COVID-19. Study-wide background: TCR clusters were mostly donor specific. Findings and limits, study-wide: CM and EM subsets held most contracting CD4+ clones; EMRA held CD8+ ones. Several responding clones turned up in pre-infection memory, indicating that cross-reactive memory may have taken part.

Trimming stripped 0 bases from V and 5 bases from J, with 17 bases between. The germline V gene has CDR1 SGHTA and CDR2 FQGNSA. CDR3 length: 17 residues. The table lists this clonotype with many counts. Its antigen is unknown. Via MiXCR, TCRdb re-called the 5' RACE reads, giving one row per CDR3 protein. The repertoire holds around 420,000 distinct CDR3 sequences, with 20% to 25% as singletons. The sequenced material came from PBMCs or a T cell subset sorted from them (not recorded which). This sequence joins TRBV7-2 and TRBJ1-5; possible D gene TRBD1, 6 bases. The TCR comes from an adult woman who had mild COVID-19 (a few samples of this study predate the infection). Cell type and time point are not known. The DNA of the CDR3 is TGTGCCAGCAGCTTAGCGATGGGCAGGGAGGGGGATCAGCCCCAGCATTTT. Translated: CASSLAMGREGDQPQHF.